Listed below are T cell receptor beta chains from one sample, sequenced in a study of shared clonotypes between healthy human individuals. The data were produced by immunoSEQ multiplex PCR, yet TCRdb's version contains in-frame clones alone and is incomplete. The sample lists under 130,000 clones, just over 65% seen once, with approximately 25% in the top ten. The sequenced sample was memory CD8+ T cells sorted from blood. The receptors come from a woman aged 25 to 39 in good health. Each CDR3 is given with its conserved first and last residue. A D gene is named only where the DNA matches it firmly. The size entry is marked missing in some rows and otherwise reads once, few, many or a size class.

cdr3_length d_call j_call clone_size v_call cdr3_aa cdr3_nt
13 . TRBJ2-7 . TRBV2 CASRASEPYEQYF TGTGCCAGCAGGGCTAGCGAACCCTACGAGCAGTACTTC
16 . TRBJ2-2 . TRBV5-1 CASSLRYELNTGELFF TGCGCCAGCAGCTTAAGATATGAACTGAACACCGGGGAGCTGTTTTTT
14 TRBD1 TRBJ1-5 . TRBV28 CASSPGQGHQPQHF TGTGCCAGCAGTCCCGGACAGGGGCATCAGCCCCAGCATTTT
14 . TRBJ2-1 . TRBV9 CASSVGSGLDEQFF TGTGCCAGCAGCGTAGGTTCGGGATTGGATGAGCAGTTCTTC
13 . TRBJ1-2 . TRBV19 CASSPTGGYGYTF TGTGCCAGTAGCCCGACAGGCGGTTATGGCTACACCTTC
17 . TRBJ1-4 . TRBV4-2 CASSQDSHQGFNEKLFF TGTGCCAGCAGCCAAGATTCCCACCAGGGTTTTAATGAAAAACTGTTTTTT
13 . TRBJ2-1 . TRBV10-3 CAISAVGDDEQFF TGTGCCATCAGTGCGGTGGGAGACGATGAGCAGTTCTTC
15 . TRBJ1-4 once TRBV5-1 CASSLGQVRNEKLFF TGCGCCAGCAGCTTGGGACAGGTGCGAAATGAAAAACTGTTTTTT
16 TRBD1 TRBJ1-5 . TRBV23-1 CASSHPIGTGIRPQHF TGCGCCAGCAGTCATCCGATCGGGACAGGCATCCGGCCCCAGCATTTT
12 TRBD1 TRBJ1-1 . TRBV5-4 CASSIPQGGAFF TGTGCCAGCAGCATTCCACAGGGGGGAGCTTTCTTT
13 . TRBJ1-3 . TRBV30 CAWRGVSGNTIYF TGTGCCTGGAGGGGTGTTTCTGGAAACACCATATATTTT
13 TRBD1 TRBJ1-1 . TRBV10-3 CAIRNRGNTEAFF TGTGCCATCAGAAACAGGGGGAACACTGAAGCTTTCTTT
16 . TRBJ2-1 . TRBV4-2 CASSRGHRQTGHEQFF TGTGCCAGCAGCCGGGGACACAGGCAAACGGGGCATGAGCAGTTCTTC
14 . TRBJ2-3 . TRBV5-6 CASSLGSGPDTQYF TGTGCCAGCAGCTTAGGAAGCGGCCCAGATACGCAGTATTTT
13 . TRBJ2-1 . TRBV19 CASRSGTPVEQFF TGTGCCAGTAGGTCCGGGACTCCGGTCGAGCAGTTCTTC
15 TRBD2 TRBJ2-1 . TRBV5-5 CASTPGTSGYNEQFF TGTGCCAGCACCCCGGGGACTAGCGGATACAATGAGCAGTTCTTC
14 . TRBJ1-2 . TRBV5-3 CASSRGSGVDGYTF TGTGCCAGCTCTCGGGGTTCGGGAGTGGATGGCTACACCTTC
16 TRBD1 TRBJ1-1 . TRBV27 CASSLGTGRSNTEAFF TGTGCCAGCAGTTTAGGGACAGGGAGATCGAACACTGAAGCTTTCTTT
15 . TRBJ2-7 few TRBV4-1 CASSLEFGSSYEQYF TGCGCCAGCAGCCTAGAGTTTGGTAGCTCCTACGAGCAGTACTTC
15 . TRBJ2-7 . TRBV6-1 CASSVGLGARYEQYF TGTGCCAGCAGTGTAGGTCTGGGAGCTCGGTACGAGCAGTACTTC
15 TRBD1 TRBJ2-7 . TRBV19 CASSSTGGRVYEQYF TGTGCCAGTAGCTCCACAGGGGGCCGCGTCTACGAGCAGTACTTC
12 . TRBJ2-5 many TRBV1 CTSRLYQETQYF TGCACCAGCAGGCTTTACCAAGAGACCCAGTACTTC
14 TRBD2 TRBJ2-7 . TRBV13 CASSLNGRQYEQYF TGTGCCAGCAGCTTAAACGGGAGGCAATACGAGCAGTACTTC
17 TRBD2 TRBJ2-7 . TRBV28 CASSTRRPLLAGGPMYF TGTGCCAGCAGTACCCGGAGGCCCCTTCTAGCGGGAGGGCCTATGTACTTC
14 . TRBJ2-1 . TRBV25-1 CASSDSRSQDEQFF TGTGCCAGCAGTGACTCGAGGTCTCAGGATGAGCAGTTCTTC